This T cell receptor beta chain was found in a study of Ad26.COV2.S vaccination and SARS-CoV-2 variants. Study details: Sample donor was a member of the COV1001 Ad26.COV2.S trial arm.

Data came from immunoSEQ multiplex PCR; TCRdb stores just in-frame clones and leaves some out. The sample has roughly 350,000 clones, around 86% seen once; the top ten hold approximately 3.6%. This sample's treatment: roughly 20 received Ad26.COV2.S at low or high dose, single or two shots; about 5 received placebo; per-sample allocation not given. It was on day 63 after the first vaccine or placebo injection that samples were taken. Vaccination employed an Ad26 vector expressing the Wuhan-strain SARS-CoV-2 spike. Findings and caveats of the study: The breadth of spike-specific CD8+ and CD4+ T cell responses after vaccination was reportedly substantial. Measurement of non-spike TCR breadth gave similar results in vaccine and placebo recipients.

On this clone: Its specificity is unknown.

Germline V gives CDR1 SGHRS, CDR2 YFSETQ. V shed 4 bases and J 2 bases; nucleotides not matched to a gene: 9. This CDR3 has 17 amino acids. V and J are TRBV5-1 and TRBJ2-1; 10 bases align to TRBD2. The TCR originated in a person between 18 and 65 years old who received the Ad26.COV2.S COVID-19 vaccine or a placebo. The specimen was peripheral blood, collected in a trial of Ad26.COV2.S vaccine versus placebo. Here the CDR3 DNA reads TGCGCCAGCAGCCAACCTAGCGGGGGTACGACCTACAATGAGCAGTTCTTC. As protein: CASSQPSGGTTYNEQFF.